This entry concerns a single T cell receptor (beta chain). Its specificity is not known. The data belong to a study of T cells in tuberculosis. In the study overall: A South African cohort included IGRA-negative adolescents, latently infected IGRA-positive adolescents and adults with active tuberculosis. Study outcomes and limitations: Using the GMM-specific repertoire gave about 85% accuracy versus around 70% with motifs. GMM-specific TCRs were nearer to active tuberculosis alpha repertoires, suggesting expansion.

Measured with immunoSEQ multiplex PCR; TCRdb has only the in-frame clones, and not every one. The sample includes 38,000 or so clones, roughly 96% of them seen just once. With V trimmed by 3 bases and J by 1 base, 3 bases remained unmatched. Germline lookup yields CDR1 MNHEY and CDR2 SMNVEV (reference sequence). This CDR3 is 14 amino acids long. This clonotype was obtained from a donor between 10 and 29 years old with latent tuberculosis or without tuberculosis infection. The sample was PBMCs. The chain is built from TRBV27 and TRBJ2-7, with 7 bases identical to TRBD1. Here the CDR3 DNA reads TGTGCCAGCAGTTTTGGGGACAGTTCCTACGAGCAGTACTTC. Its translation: CASSFGDSSYEQYF.